In its sample, the clone carrying this T cell receptor beta chain was seen a few times. Antigen unknown. Study-wide points: Greatest tumor Treg TCR overlap was with tumor naive CD4+ cells. Larger-cohort validation covered only one TCR beta V-J rearrangement. Tumor memory CD4+ T cell TCR gene usage was found to cluster with blood and lymph node memory CD4+ cells and with lymph node naive CD4+ cells.

Tregs were sorted as CD4+CD25+CD127-/low cells. After constant-region reverse-primer amplification, full-length variable regions underwent semi-nested PCR with Nested Universal Primer A. TCRdb independently ran MiXCR on the 5' RACE reads; one entry per CDR3 protein. The sample includes tens of thousands of distinct CDR3 sequences, roughly 28% of them seen just once. Germline V gives CDR1 SGHVS, CDR2 FNYEAQ. CDR3 length equals 14 residues. Trimming took 5 bases from V and 5 from J, leaving 14 bases between them. The sample consisted of tumor-infiltrating Tregs sorted from the breast tumor. V gene TRBV7-6 combines with J gene TRBJ2-3; the D call may be TRBD1 or TRBD2 (5 bases each). This receptor was obtained from a female donor with breast cancer. The DNA for the CDR3 is TGTGCCAGCAGCCACAGGACTTTTAAAGATACGCAGTATTTT. The encoded protein is CASSHRTFKDTQYF.